This T cell receptor beta chain was observed in a study of shared clonotypes between healthy human individuals. Unmatched junction bases numbered 2, after V lost 4 bases and J lost 0 bases. The CDR3 extends over 15 amino acids. Germline loops: CDR1 MNHNY, CDR2 SVGAGI (reference sequence). Clones were read by immunoSEQ multiplex PCR, and TCRdb kept only the in-frame ones, dropping some. The data contain about 1.1 million clones, 60% to 85% of them singletons. Sequenced: memory CD4+ T cells from PBMCs. As for subset: CD45RA-negative fraction. The clonotype originates from a man younger than 30 in good health. Some clones in this sample may be carry-over from other donors' samples. This chain uses TRBV6-6 with TRBJ2-3, with 9 bases identical to TRBD1. CDR3 nucleotides: TGTGCCAGCAGTTTCGGACAGGGGAGCACAGATACGCAGTATTTT. Encoded protein: CASSFGQGSTDTQYF.